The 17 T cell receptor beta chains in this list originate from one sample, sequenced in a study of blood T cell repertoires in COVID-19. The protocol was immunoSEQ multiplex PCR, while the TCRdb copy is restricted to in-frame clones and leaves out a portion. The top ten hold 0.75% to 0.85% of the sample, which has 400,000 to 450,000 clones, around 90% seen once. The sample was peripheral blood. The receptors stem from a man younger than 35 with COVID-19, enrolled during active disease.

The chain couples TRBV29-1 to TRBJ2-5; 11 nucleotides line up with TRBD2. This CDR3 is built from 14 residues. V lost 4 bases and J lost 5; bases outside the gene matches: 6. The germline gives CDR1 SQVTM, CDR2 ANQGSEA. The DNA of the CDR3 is TGCAGCGTTGTAGCGGGAGGGCCCTGGGAGACCCAGTACTTC. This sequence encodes CSVVAGGPWETQYF.

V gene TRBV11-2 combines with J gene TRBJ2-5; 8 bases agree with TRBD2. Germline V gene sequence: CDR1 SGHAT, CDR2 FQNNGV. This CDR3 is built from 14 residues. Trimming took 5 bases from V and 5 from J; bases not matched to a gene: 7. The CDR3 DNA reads TGTGCCAGCAGCCAACGGGCGGGGGGTGAGACCCAGTACTTC. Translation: CASSQRAGGETQYF.

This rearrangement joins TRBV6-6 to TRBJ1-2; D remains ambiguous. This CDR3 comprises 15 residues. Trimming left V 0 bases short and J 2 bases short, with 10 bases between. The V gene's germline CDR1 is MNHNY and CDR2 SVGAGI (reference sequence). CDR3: CASSYSGSSNYGYTF. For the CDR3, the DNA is TGTGCCAGCAGTTACTCGGGCAGCTCGAACTATGGCTACACCTTC.

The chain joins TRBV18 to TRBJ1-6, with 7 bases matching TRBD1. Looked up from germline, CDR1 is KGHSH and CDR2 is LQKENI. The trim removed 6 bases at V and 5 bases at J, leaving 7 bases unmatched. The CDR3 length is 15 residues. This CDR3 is CASSTVGQHNSPLHF. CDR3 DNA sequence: TGTGCCAGCTCTACGGTGGGACAGCATAATTCACCCCTCCACTTT.

The chain's CDR3 is CASTLGQGVGGYTF. The CDR3 DNA follows: TGTGCCAGCACCCTCGGACAGGGTGTTGGTGGCTACACCTTC. The chain is built from TRBV5-6 and TRBJ1-2; 8 positions agree with TRBD1. Germline lookup yields CDR1 SGHDT and CDR2 YYEEEE. The CDR3 contains 14 residues. Trimming at V came to 6 bases and at J to 7 bases, leaving 11 bases not matched to a gene.

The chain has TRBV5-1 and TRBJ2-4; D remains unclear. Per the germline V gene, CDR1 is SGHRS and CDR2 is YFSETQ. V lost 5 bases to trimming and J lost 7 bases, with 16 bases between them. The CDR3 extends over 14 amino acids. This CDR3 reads CASSYGIAGNIQYF. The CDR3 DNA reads TGCGCCAGCAGTTATGGTATTGCCGGGAACATTCAGTACTTC.

CDR3 in amino acids: CASSIGRALPNTGELFF. The CDR3 DNA follows: TGTGCCAGTAGTATAGGGAGGGCGCTACCGAACACCGGGGAGCTGTTTTTT. J is TRBJ2-2 and V is TRBV19; tentatively, D is TRBD2 (6 bases). CDR3 length equals 17 residues. CDR1 is LNHDA and CDR2 is SQIVND in the germline V gene (reference sequence). V lost 1 base and J 0 bases, leaving 12 bases between the germline ends.

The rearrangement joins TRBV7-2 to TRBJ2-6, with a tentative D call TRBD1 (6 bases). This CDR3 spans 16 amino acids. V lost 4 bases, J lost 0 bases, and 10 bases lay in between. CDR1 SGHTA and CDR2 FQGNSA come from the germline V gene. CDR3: CASSSYRASGANVLTF. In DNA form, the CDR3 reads TGTGCCAGCAGCTCATACAGGGCCTCTGGGGCCAACGTCCTGACTTTC.

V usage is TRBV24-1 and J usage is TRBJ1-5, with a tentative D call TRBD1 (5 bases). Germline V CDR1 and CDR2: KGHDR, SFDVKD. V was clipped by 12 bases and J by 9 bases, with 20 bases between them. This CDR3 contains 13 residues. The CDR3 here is CAASGGHPRPQHF. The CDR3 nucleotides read TGTGCCGCCTCGGGGGGTCACCCACGGCCCCAGCATTTT.

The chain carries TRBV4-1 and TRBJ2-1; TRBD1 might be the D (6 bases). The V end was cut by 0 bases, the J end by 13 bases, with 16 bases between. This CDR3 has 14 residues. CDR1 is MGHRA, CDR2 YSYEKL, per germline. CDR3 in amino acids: CASSQEESTGIQFF. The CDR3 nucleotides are TGCGCCAGCAGCCAAGAAGAGTCGACAGGAATACAGTTCTTC.

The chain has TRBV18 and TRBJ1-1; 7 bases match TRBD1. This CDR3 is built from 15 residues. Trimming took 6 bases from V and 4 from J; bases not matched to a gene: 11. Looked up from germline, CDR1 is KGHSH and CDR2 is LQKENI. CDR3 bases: TGTGCCAGCTCGGGGGAGACAGGGCTTCGCACTGAAGCTTTCTTT. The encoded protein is CASSGETGLRTEAFF.

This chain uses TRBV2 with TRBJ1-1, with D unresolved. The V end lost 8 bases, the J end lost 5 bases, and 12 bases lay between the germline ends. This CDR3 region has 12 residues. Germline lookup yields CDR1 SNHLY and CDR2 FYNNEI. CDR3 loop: CASREWGTEAFF. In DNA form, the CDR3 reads TGTGCCAGCCGGGAGTGGGGTACTGAAGCTTTCTTT. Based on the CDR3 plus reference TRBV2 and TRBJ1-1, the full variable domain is EPEVTQTPSHQVTQMGQEVILRCVPISNHLYFYWYRQILGQKVEFLVSFYNNEISEKSEIFDDQFSVERPDGSNFTLKIRSTKLEDSAMYFCASREWGTEAFFGQGTRLTVV.

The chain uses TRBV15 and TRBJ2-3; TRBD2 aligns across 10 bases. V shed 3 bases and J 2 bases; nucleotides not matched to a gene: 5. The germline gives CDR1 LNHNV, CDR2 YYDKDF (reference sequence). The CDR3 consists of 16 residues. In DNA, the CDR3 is TGTGCCACCAGCAGCGGGACTAGCGTTCTCACAGATACGCAGTATTTT. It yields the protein CATSSGTSVLTDTQYF.

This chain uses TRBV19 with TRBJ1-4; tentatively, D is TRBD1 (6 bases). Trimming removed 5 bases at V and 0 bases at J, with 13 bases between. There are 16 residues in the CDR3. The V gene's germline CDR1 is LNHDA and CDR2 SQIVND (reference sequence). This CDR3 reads CASSSGDTSTNEKLFF. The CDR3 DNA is TGTGCCAGTAGTTCAGGGGACACCTCAACTAATGAAAAACTGTTTTTT.

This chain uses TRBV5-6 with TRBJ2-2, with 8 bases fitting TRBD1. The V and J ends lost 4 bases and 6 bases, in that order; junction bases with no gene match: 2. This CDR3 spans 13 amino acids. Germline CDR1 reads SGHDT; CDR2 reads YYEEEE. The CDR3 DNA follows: TGTGCCAGCAGCCGACAGGGGCCCGGGGAGCTGTTTTTT. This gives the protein CASSRQGPGELFF.

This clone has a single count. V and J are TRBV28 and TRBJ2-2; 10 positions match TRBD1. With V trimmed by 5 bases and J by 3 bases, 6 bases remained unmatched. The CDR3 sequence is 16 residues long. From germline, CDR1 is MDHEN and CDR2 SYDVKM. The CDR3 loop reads CASSPYGTGDTGELFF. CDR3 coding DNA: TGTGCCAGCAGTCCATACGGGACAGGGGACACCGGGGAGCTGTTTTTT.

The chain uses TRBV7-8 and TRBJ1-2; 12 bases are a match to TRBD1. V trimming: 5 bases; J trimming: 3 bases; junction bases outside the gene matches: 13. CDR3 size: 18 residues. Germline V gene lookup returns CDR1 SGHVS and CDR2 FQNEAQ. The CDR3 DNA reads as TGTGCCAGCAGCCCTAGATGGCCGGGACAGGGGGCGGACTATGGCTACACCTTC. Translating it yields CASSPRWPGQGADYGYTF. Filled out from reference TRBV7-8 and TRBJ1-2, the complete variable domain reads GAGVSQSPRYKVAKRGQDVALRCDPISGHVSLFWYQQALGQGPEFLTYFQNEAQLDKSGLPSDRFFAERPEGSVSTLKIQRTQQEDSAVYLCASSPRWPGQGADYGYTFGSGTRLTVV.